Sequencing of this TCR beta chain was carried out in a study of T cells in Graves' hyperthyroidism and ophthalmopathy. In this sample, this clonotype turned up a few times. The source of the PBMCs was roughly 10 ml of fresh peripheral blood. Regions amplified from RNA transcripts were the TCR beta CDR3 regions. When the TCR CDR3 underwent first-round RT-PCR, the HTBI primer set was used. TCRdb re-derived calls from the multiplex PCR reads in MiXCR, one entry per CDR3 protein. The sample carries 750,000 to 900,000 distinct CDR3 sequences, 35% to 45% recorded once. The CDR3 has 17 residues. Germline values: CDR1 DFQATT, CDR2 SNEGSKA (reference sequence). V was cut by 1 base and J by 1 base, with 19 bases left in between.

This rearrangement joins TRBV20-1 to TRBJ2-5; no firm D call. The TCR comes from a man aged 18 to 30 with Graves' hyperthyroidism. Sequenced input: blood. CDR3 DNA: TGCAGTGCTAGAGGGGCTGGTCAGCAAACAAGCCAAGAGACCCAGTACTTC. This sequence encodes CSARGAGQQTSQETQYF.